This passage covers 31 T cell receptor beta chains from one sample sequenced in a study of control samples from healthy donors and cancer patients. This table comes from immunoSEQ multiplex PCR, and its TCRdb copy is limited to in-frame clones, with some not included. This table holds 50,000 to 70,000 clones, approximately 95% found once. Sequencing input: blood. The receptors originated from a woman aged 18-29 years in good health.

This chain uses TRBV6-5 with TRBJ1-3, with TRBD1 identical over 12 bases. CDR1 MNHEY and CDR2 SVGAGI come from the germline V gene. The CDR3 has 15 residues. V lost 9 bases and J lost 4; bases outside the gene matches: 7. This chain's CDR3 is CASSPGQGAGNTIYF. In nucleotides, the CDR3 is TGTGCCAGTTCGCCGGGACAGGGGGCGGGAAACACCATATATTTT.

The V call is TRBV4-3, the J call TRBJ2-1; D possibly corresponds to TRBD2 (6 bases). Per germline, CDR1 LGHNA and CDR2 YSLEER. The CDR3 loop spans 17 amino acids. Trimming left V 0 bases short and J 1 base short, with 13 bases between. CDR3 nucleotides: TGCGCCAGCAGCCAAGATAGCGGATTCGGATCCTACAATGAGCAGTTCTTC. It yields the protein CASSQDSGFGSYNEQFF.

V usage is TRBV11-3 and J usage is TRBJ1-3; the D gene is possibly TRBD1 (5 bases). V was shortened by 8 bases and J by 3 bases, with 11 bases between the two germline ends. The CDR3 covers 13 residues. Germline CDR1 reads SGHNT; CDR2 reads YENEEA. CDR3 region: CASVRVNGNTIYF. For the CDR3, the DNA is TGTGCCAGCGTCAGGGTGAATGGAAACACCATATATTTT.

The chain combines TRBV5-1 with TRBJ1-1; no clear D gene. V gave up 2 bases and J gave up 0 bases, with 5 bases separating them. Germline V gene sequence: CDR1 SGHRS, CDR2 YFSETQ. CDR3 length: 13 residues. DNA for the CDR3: TGCGCCAGCAGCTTAGGGATGAACACTGAAGCTTTCTTT. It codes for CASSLGMNTEAFF.

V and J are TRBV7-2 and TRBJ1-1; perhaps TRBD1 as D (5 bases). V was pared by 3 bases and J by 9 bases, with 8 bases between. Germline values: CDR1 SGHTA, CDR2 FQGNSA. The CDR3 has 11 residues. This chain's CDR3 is CASSFGAKAFF. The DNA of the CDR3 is TGTGCCAGCAGCTTTGGGGCTAAAGCTTTCTTT.

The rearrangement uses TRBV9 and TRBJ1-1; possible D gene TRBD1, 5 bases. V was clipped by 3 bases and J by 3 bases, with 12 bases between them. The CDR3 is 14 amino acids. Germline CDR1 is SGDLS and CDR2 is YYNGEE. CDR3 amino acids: CASSGSGQDTEAFF. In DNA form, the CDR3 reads TGTGCCAGCAGCGGAAGCGGACAAGACACTGAAGCTTTCTTT.

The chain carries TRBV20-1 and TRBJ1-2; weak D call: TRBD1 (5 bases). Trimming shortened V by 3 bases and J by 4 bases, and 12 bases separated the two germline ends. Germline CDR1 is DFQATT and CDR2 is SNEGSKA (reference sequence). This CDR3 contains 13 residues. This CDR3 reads CSASTGHGYGYTF. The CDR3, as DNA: TGCAGTGCTAGTACGGGGCACGGCTATGGCTACACCTTC.

This chain's CDR3 is CASSSGQGAMGTDTQYF. CDR3 DNA sequence: TGCGCCAGCAGCTCGGGACAGGGGGCGATGGGGACAGATACGCAGTATTTT. This chain joins TRBV5-1 and TRBJ2-3; 12 bases map to TRBD1. The CDR3 extends over 17 amino acids. The germline V gene has CDR1 SGHRS and CDR2 YFSETQ. V trimming: 3 bases; J trimming: 3 bases; junction bases outside the gene matches: 8. The full variable domain, with the rest looked up from reference TRBV5-1 and TRBJ2-3, is KAGVTQTPRYLIKTRGQQVTLSCSPISGHRSVSWYQQTPGQGLQFLFEYFSETQRNKGNFPGRFSGRQFSNSRSEMNVSTLELGDSALYLCASSSGQGAMGTDTQYFGPGTRLTVL.

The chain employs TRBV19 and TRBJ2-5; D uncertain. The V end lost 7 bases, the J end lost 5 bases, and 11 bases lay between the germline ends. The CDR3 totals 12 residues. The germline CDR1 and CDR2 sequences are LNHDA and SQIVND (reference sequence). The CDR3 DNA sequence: TGTGCCAGTAATAATGGAAGGGAGACCCAGTACTTC. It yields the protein CASNNGRETQYF.

The CDR3 loop is CASSDGLGPNQPQHF. CDR3 in DNA: TGTGCCAGCAGTGATGGGTTAGGGCCCAATCAGCCCCAGCATTTT. This chain links TRBV2 with TRBJ1-5; D call uncertain. V lost 3 bases and J lost 3, with 12 bases in between. Germline CDR1 reads SNHLY; CDR2 reads FYNNEI. The CDR3 has 15 residues.

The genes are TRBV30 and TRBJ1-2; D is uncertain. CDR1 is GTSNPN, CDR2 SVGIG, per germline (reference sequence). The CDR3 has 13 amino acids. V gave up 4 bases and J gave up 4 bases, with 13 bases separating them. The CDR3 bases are TGTGCCTGGACGACCCGGCTTGGCTATGGCTACACCTTC. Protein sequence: CAWTTRLGYGYTF.

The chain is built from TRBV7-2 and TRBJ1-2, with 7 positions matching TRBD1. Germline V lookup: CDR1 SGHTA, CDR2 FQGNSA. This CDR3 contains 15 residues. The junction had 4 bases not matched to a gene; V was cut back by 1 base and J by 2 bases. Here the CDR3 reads CASSLVARGNYGYTF. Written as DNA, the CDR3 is TGTGCCAGCAGCTTAGTAGCCAGGGGGAACTATGGCTACACCTTC.

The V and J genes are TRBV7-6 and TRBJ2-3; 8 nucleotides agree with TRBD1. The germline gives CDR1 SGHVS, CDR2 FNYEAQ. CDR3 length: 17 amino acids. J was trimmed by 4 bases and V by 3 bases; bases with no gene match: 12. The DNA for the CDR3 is TGTGCCAGCAGCTTTGTCCCAGGACAGGGTCTGCCAGATACGCAGTATTTT. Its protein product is CASSFVPGQGLPDTQYF.

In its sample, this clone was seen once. The CDR3 loop reads CASSQTEVYGYTF. DNA of the CDR3: TGTGCCAGCAGTCAGACAGAGGTCTATGGCTACACCTTC. The genes are TRBV2 and TRBJ1-2; D is perhaps TRBD1 (5 bases). This CDR3 has 13 residues. In germline, CDR1 is SNHLY, CDR2 FYNNEI. V was pared by 5 bases and J by 4 bases, with 11 bases between. The full variable domain, with the rest looked up from reference TRBV2 and TRBJ1-2, is EPEVTQTPSHQVTQMGQEVILRCVPISNHLYFYWYRQILGQKVEFLVSFYNNEISEKSEIFDDQFSVERPDGSNFTLKIRSTKLEDSAMYFCASSQTEVYGYTFGSGTRLTVV.

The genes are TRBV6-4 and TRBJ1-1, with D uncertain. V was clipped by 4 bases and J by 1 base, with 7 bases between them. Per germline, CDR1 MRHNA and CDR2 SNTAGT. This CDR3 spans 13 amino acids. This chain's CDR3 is CASSGSANTEAFF. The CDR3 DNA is TGTGCCAGCAGTGGAAGCGCGAACACTGAAGCTTTCTTT.

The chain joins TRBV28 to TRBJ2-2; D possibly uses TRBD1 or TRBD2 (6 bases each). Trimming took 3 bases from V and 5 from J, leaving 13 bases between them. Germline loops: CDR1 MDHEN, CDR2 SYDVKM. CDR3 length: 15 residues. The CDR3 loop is CASSLRGARTGELFF. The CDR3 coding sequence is TGTGCCAGCAGTTTGAGGGGGGCGCGGACCGGGGAGCTGTTTTTT.

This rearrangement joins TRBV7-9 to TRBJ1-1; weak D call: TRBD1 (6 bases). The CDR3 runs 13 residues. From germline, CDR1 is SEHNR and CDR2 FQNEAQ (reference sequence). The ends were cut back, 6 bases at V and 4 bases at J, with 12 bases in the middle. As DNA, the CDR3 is TGTGCCAGCAGTTTACAGGGAGGCACTGAAGCTTTCTTT. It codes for CASSLQGGTEAFF.

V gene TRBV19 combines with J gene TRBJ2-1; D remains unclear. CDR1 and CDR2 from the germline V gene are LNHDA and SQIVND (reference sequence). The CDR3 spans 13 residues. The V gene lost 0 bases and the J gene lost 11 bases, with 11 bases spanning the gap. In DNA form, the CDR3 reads TGTGCCAGTAGTATAGATACCAGTCCGCAGCAGTTCTTC. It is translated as CASSIDTSPQQFF.

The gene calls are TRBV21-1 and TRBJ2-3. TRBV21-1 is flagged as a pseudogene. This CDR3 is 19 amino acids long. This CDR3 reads CASSKSRSGVSRATDTQYF. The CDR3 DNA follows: TGTGCCAGCAGCAAATCTCGTAGTGGGGTTAGCCGGGCCACAGATACGCAGTATTTT.

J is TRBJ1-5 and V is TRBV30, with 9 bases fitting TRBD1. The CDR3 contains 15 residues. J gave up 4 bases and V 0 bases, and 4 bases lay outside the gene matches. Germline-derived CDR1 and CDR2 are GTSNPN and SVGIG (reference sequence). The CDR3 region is CAWSVPDRGNQPQHF. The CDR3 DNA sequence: TGTGCCTGGAGTGTCCCGGACAGGGGAAATCAGCCCCAGCATTTT.

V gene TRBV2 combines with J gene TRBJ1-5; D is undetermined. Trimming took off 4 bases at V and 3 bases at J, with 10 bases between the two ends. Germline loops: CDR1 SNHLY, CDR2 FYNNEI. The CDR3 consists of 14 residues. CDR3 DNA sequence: TGTGCCAGCAGTGCTCAACTTGACAATCAGCCCCAGCATTTT. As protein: CASSAQLDNQPQHF.

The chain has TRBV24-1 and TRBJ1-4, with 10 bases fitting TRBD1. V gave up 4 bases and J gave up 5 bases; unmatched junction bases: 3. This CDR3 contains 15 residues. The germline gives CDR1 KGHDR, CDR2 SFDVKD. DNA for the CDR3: TGTGCCACCAGTGACTGGGACAGGGGAAATGAAAAACTGTTTTTT. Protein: CATSDWDRGNEKLFF.

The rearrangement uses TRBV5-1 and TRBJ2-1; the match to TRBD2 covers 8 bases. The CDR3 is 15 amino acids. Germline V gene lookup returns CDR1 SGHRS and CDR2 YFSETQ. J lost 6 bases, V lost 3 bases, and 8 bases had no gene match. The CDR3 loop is CASSSGTSKFNEQFF. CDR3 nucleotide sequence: TGCGCCAGCAGCTCCGGGACTAGTAAATTCAATGAGCAGTTCTTC.

The CDR3 nucleotides are TGTGCCAGTAGGGGGACAGGGGGAAATCAGCCCCAGCATTTT. Protein product: CASRGTGGNQPQHF. This chain joins TRBV19 and TRBJ1-5; 11 bases match TRBD1. Germline CDR1 reads LNHDA; CDR2 reads SQIVND (reference sequence). The CDR3 covers 14 residues. The ends lost 6 bases at V and 4 bases at J; junction bases unmatched: 2.

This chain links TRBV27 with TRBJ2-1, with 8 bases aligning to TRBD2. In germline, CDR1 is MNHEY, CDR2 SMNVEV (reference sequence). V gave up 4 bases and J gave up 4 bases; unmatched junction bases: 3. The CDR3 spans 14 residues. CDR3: CASSSSGFYNEQFF. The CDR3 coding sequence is TGTGCCAGCAGTTCTAGCGGGTTTTACAATGAGCAGTTCTTC.

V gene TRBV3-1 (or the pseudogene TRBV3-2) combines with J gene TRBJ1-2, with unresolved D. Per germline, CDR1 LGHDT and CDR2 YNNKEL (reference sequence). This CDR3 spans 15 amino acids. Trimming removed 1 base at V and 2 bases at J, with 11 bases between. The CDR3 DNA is TGTGCCAGCAGCCAAGGAGTCCCACGAAACTATGGCTACACCTTC. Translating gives CASSQGVPRNYGYTF.

CDR3 DNA: TGTGCCAGCAGCCACGGCCCCGAGCAGTACTTC. It codes for CASSHGPEQYF. V is TRBV6-5 and J is TRBJ2-7, with D unclear. The CDR3 contains 11 residues. CDR1 is MNHEY and CDR2 is SVGAGI in the germline V gene. The V and J ends lost 6 bases and 6 bases respectively, with 9 bases between them.

The CDR3 here is CASSLRQGASYEQYF. CDR3 nucleotides: TGTGCCAGCAGCTTAAGGCAGGGGGCTTCCTACGAGCAGTACTTC. The rearrangement joins TRBV11-1 to TRBJ2-7; TRBD1 agrees at 8 bases. From germline, CDR1 is SGHAT and CDR2 FQDESV (reference sequence). The CDR3 contains 15 residues. J lost 1 base, V lost 2 bases, and 4 bases had no gene match. The variable domain in full, completed from reference TRBV11-1 and TRBJ2-7, reads EAEVAQSPRYKITEKSQAVAFWCDPISGHATLYWYRQILGQGPELLVQFQDESVVDDSQLPKDRFSAERLKGVDSTLKIQPAELGDSAMYLCASSLRQGASYEQYFGPGTRLTVT.

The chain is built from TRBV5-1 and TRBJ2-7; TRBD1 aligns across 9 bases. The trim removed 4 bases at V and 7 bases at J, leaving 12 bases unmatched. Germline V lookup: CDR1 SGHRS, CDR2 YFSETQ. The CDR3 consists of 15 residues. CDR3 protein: CASSPRDRDPTEQYF. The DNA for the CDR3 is TGCGCCAGCAGCCCCCGGGACAGGGACCCAACAGAGCAGTACTTC.

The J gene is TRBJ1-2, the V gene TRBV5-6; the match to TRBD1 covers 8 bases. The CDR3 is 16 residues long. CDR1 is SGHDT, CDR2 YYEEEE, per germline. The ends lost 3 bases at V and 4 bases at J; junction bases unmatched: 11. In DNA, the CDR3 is TGTGCCAGCAGCTCAACTGGACAGGGAAGAATCTATGGCTACACCTTC. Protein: CASSSTGQGRIYGYTF.

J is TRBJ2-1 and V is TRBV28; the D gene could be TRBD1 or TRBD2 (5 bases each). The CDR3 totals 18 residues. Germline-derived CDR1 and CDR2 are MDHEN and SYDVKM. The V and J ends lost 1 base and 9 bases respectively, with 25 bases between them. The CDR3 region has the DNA TGTGCCAGCAGTTTATCCCCGGGGTTAGGGGCGGTTGATACTGAGCAGTTCTTC. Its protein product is CASSLSPGLGAVDTEQFF.